Below are 9 T cell receptor beta chains sequenced from a single sample in a study of blood T cell repertoires in COVID-19. This table comes from immunoSEQ multiplex PCR, and its TCRdb copy is limited to in-frame clones, with some not included. The sample shows roughly 200,000 clones, around four fifths of them seen only once. Sequenced sample: peripheral blood. The receptor set was obtained from a woman aged 80 or older with active or convalescent COVID-19.

The chain has TRBV5-1 and TRBJ2-6; TRBD1 might be the D (6 bases). The V end was cut by 0 bases, the J end by 0 bases, with 10 bases between. CDR1 and CDR2 (germline): SGHRS, YFSETQ. The CDR3 sequence is 17 residues long. The CDR3 coding sequence is TGCGCCAGCAGCTTGGCCGTCAGGGGCTCTGGGGCCAACGTCCTGACTTTC. This gives the protein CASSLAVRGSGANVLTF.

CDR3 bases: TGCGCCAGCAGCTTGGGTCAGGGGATCGGGTCACCCCTCCACTTT. Translating gives CASSLGQGIGSPLHF. The chain employs TRBV5-1 and TRBJ1-6, with D maybe TRBD1 (6 bases). In germline, CDR1 is SGHRS, CDR2 YFSETQ. This CDR3 has 15 amino acids. Trimming took 0 bases from V and 10 from J, leaving 14 bases between them.

This sequence joins TRBV11-2 and TRBJ2-7, with 9 bases lining up with TRBD2. CDR1 is SGHAT and CDR2 is FQNNGV in the germline V gene. The CDR3 consists of 15 residues. The trim removed 2 bases at V and 3 bases at J, leaving 5 bases unmatched. The CDR3 here is CASSLRAGGLYEQYF. Written as DNA, the CDR3 is TGTGCCAGCAGCTTAAGGGCGGGGGGGCTCTACGAGCAGTACTTC. Together with reference TRBV11-2 and TRBJ2-7, the CDR3 gives the full variable domain: EAGVAQSPRYKIIEKRQSVAFWCNPISGHATLYWYQQILGQGPKLLIQFQNNGVVDDSQLPKDRFSAERLKGVDSTLKIQPAKLEDSAVYLCASSLRAGGLYEQYFGPGTRLTVT.

J is TRBJ2-4 and V is TRBV20-1, with 8 bases matching TRBD1. Losses at the gene ends were 3 bases for V and 2 bases for J; bases not matched to a gene: 12. The V gene's germline CDR1 is DFQATT and CDR2 SNEGSKA (reference sequence). The CDR3 consists of 17 residues. The CDR3 coding sequence is TGCAGTGCTAGTTGGGCAGGGGGCGATAAGTCCAAAAACATTCAGTACTTC. This gives the protein CSASWAGGDKSKNIQYF.

The chain has TRBV12-3 or TRBV12-4 and TRBJ2-5; the D is unclear. CDR3 length: 13 residues. With 1 base removed from V and 11 bases from J, the gap between germline ends came to 14 bases. CDR3 sequence: CASSLESAQMQYF. The DNA for the CDR3 is TGTGCCAGCAGTTTAGAATCCGCCCAGATGCAGTACTTC.

This chain uses TRBV19 with TRBJ1-1, with 11 bases identical to TRBD1. The germline CDR1 and CDR2 sequences are LNHDA and SQIVND (reference sequence). Trimming removed 4 bases from V and 3 bases from J; junction bases left unmatched: 7. This CDR3 is built from 16 residues. In DNA, the CDR3 is TGTGCCAGTAGTAGGACAGGGGGCTGGGCGGACACTGAAGCTTTCTTT. Translating it yields CASSRTGGWADTEAFF.

This chain joins TRBV2 and TRBJ1-6, with 7 bases lining up with TRBD1. The V segment lost 3 bases and the J segment 8 bases; nucleotides outside the gene matches: 4. Germline assignment: CDR1 SNHLY and CDR2 FYNNEI. The CDR3 is 14 amino acids. The CDR3 loop reads CASSDPGGYSPLHF. Here the CDR3 DNA reads TGTGCCAGCAGTGACCCAGGGGGTTATTCACCCCTCCACTTT.

This chain links TRBV2 with TRBJ1-5; 7 bases are a match to TRBD1. This CDR3 is built from 18 residues. From germline, CDR1 is SNHLY and CDR2 FYNNEI. V shed 1 base and J 0 bases; nucleotides not matched to a gene: 9. The CDR3 DNA reads as TGTGCCAGCAGTGAAGTGGGACAGCACCCCTATAGCAATCAGCCCCAGCATTTT. Amino acid sequence: CASSEVGQHPYSNQPQHF.

The chain employs TRBV28 and TRBJ1-2, with D perhaps matching TRBD1 (6 bases). The CDR3 spans 14 residues. V lost 5 bases to trimming and J lost 6 bases, with 16 bases between them. Germline CDR1 is MDHEN and CDR2 is SYDVKM. CDR3 coding DNA: TGTGCCAGCAGTCCAAGGACAGCAAGAAATGGCTACACCTTC. As protein: CASSPRTARNGYTF.